This T cell receptor (beta chain) emerged from a study of vaccination effects on CD4 cells after COVID-19. V shed 2 bases and J shed 4 bases, with 5 bases lying between them. The CDR3 contains 12 residues. Germline V gene data show CDR1 as SGHAT and CDR2 as FQDESV (reference sequence). Antigen-specific CD4+ T cells were expanded with viral peptide pools in the ViraFEST assay before sequencing. Following culture for approximately ten days, CD4+ T cells were isolated. Participants were vaccinated with two doses of either the BNT162b2 or mRNA-1273 vaccine. Wells of around 2 million PBMC each were grown with around 10 IU/ml IL-2 and 8.5 to 10 ug/ml peptides. Notes on this clone: The antigen is undetermined.

Method: immunoSEQ multiplex PCR; TCRdb's copy keeps in-frame clones and lacks some. Among fewer than 85,000 clones, 76% were seen once, and the ten largest hold about 0.86%. The TCR sequence derives from a human donor who received a COVID-19 vaccine. The rearrangement links TRBV11-1 to TRBJ2-5; no definite D call. The sample here was CD4+ T cells from PBMCs cultured with HCoV-OC43 spike peptides, taken after COVID-19 vaccination. As for subset: HCoV-OC43 spike overlapping peptide pool stimulation. CDR3 sequence: CASSLYRETQYF. The CDR3 DNA is TGTGCCAGCAGCTTATATCGAGAGACCCAGTACTTC. The variable domain in full, completed from reference TRBV11-1 and TRBJ2-5, reads EAEVAQSPRYKITEKSQAVAFWCDPISGHATLYWYRQILGQGPELLVQFQDESVVDDSQLPKDRFSAERLKGVDSTLKIQPAELGDSAMYLCASSLYRETQYFGPGTRLLVL.